The 2 T cell receptor beta chains below come from one sample, sequenced in a study of post-analysis software for immune sequencing data. Their recognized antigens are unknown. Study-level results: Four or five TRBV segments were more frequent in patients than controls; TRBV5-6, TRBV5-1 and TRBV20-1 belonged to this group.

Unique molecular identifiers tagged the TCR beta cDNA libraries. TCRdb called the PCR reads again in MiXCR, with one record for every CDR3 protein. The repertoire holds a few hundred thousand distinct CDR3 sequences, with 30% to 45% as singletons. Sequencing was performed on blood. These receptors all come from a girl aged 10-17 years with multiple sclerosis.

This clonotype appeared many times. The chain couples TRBV6-5 to TRBJ2-1, with D perhaps matching TRBD2 (5 bases). Germline CDR1 and CDR2: MNHEY and SVGAGI. Trimming cost V 5 bases and J 8 bases, with 22 bases left between them. The length of the CDR3 is 16 residues. CDR3 sequence reads: CASSPESGPGYDEQFF. CDR3 DNA sequence: TGTGCCAGCAGTCCTGAGAGCGGACCGGGGTATGATGAGCAGTTCTTC.

The chain is built from TRBV6-4 and TRBJ1-2; no clear D. V was trimmed by 0 bases and J by 7 bases, leaving 9 bases between them. The CDR3 extends over 13 amino acids. Germline values: CDR1 MRHNA, CDR2 SNTAGT. DNA of the CDR3: TGTGCCAGCAGTGACTCAGGAGTAGGTGGCTACACCTTC. The encoded protein is CASSDSGVGGYTF.